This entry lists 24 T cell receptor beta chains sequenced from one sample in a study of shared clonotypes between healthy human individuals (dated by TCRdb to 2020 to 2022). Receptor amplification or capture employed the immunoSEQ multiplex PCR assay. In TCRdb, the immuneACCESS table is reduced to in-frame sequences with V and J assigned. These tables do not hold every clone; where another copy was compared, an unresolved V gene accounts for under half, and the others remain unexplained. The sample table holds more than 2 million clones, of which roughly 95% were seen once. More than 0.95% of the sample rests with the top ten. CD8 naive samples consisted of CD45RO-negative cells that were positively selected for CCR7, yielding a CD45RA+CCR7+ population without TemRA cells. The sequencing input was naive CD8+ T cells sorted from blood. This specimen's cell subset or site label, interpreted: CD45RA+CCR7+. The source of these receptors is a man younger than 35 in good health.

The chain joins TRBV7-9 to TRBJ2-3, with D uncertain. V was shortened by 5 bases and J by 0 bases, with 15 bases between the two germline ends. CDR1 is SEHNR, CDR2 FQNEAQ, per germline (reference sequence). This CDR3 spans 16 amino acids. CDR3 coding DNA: TGTGCCAGCAGCCCGTCGGACGGCCCTAGCACAGATACGCAGTATTTT. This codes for CASSPSDGPSTDTQYF.

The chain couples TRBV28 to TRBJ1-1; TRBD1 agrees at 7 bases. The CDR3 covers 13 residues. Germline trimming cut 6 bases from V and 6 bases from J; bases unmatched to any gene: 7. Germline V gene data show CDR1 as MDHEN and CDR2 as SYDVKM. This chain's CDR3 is CASRRQGYSEAFF. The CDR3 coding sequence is TGTGCCAGCAGGCGACAGGGCTACTCTGAAGCTTTCTTT.

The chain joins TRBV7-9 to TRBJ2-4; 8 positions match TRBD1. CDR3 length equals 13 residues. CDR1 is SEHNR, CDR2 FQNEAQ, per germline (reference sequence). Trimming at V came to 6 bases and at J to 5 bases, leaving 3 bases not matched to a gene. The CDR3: CASSQTGENIQYF. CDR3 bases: TGTGCCAGCAGTCAGACAGGGGAAAACATTCAGTACTTC.

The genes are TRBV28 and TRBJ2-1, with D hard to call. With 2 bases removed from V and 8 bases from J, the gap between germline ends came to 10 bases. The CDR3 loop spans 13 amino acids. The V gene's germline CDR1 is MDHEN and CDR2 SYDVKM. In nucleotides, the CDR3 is TGTGCCAGCAGTTTAACCGGGTACGATGAGCAGTTCTTC. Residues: CASSLTGYDEQFF. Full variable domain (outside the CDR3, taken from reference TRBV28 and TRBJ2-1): DVKVTQSSRYLVKRTGEKVFLECVQDMDHENMFWYRQDPGLGLRLIYFSYDVKMKEKGDIPEGYSVSREKKERFSLILESASTNQTSMYLCASSLTGYDEQFFGPGTRLTVL.

CDR3 coding DNA: TGTGCCAGCAGTCCCTCGACAGGCGGTCGGGAGACCCAGTACTTC. Amino acids: CASSPSTGGRETQYF. The chain links TRBV6-5 to TRBJ2-5, with D possibly matching TRBD1 (6 bases). The ends were cut back, 5 bases at V and 5 bases at J, with 18 bases in the middle. From germline, CDR1 is MNHEY and CDR2 SVGAGI. The CDR3 loop spans 15 amino acids.

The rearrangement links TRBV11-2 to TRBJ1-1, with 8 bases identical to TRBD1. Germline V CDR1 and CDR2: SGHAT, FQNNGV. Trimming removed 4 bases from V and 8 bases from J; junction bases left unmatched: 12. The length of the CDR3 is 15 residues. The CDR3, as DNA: TGTGCCAGCAGCTCAGGGACAGGTGGCATGATGGAAGCTTTCTTT. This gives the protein CASSSGTGGMMEAFF.

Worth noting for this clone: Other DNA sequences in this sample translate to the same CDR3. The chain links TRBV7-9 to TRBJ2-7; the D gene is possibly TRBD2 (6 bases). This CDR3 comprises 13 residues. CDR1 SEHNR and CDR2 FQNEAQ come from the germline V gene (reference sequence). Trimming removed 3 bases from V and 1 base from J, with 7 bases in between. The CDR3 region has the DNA TGTGCCAGCAGCTTGGGACTGTCCTACGAGCAGTACTTC. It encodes CASSLGLSYEQYF.

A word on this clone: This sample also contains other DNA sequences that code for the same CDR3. The CDR3 DNA reads as TGTGCCAGCAGCTTGGGTGGCGATACGCAGTATTTT. It encodes CASSLGGDTQYF. The J gene is TRBJ2-3, the V gene TRBV5-6, with unresolved D. From germline, CDR1 is SGHDT and CDR2 YYEEEE. V lost 0 bases and J 6 bases, leaving 5 bases between the germline ends. The CDR3 spans 12 residues.

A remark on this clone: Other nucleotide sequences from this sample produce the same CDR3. The CDR3 sequence: CASSQDPSGKETQYF. CDR3 sequence (DNA): TGCGCCAGCAGCCAAGATCCTAGCGGAAAAGAGACCCAGTACTTC. The genes are TRBV4-1 and TRBJ2-5, with 7 bases that match TRBD2. V was pared by 0 bases and J by 3 bases, with 4 bases of the junction left unmatched. Germline V CDR1 and CDR2: MGHRA, YSYEKL. This CDR3 contains 15 residues.

CDR3 sequence (DNA): TGTGCCAGCAGCTTTTTAGCTGCTTTGTCCTACGAGCAGTACTTC. Translated, it gives CASSFLAALSYEQYF. The rearrangement links TRBV7-2 to TRBJ2-7; no clear D. Germline-derived CDR1 and CDR2 are SGHTA and FQGNSA. Trimming removed 3 bases from V and 1 base from J, with 13 bases in between. CDR3 size: 15 residues.

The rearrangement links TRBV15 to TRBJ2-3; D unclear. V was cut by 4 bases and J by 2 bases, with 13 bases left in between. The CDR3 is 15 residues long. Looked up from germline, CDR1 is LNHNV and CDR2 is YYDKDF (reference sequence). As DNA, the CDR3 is TGTGCCACCAGCACTCTGGATGGGTCCACAGATACGCAGTATTTT. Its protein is CATSTLDGSTDTQYF.

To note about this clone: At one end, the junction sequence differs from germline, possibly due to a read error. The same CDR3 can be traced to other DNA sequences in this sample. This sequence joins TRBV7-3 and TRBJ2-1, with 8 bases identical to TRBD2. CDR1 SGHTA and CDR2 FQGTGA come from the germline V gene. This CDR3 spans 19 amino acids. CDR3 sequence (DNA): TGCGCCAGCAGCTTTGTAGCGGGGAAATACATGAGCTCCTACAATGAGCAGTTCTTC. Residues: CASSFVAGKYMSSYNEQFF.

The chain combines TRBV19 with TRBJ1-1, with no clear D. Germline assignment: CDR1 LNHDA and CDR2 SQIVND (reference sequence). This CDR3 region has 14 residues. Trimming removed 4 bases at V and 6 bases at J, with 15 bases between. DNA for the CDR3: TGTGCCAGTAGTACGAGACATCGCCTACCTGAAGCTTTCTTT. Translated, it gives CASSTRHRLPEAFF. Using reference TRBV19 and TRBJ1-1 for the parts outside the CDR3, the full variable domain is DGGITQSPKYLFRKEGQNVTLSCEQNLNHDAMYWYRQDPGQGLRLIYYSQIVNDFQKGDIAEGYSVSREKKESFPLTVTSAQKNPTAFYLCASSTRHRLPEAFFGQGTRLTVV.

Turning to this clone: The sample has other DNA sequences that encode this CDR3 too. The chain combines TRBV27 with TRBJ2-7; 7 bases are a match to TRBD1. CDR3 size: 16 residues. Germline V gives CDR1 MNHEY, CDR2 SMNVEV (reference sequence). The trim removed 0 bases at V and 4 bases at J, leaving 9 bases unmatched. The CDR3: CASSLSSGTVLYEQYF. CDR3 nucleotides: TGTGCCAGCAGTTTATCCTCCGGGACAGTACTTTACGAGCAGTACTTC.

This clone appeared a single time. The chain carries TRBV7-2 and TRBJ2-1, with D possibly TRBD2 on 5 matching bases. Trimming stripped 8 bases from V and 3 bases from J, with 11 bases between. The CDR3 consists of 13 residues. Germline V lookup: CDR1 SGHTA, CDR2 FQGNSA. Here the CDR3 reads CASGRTHYNEQFF. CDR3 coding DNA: TGTGCCAGCGGAAGGACTCACTACAATGAGCAGTTCTTC.

The CDR3 sequence: CASSLPRGAQETQYF. The CDR3, as DNA: TGTGCCAGCAGCTTGCCGCGGGGGGCCCAAGAGACCCAGTACTTC. This rearrangement joins TRBV7-9 to TRBJ2-5; 8 bases line up with TRBD2. The germline CDR1 and CDR2 sequences are SEHNR and FQNEAQ (reference sequence). The V segment lost 3 bases and the J segment 1 base; nucleotides outside the gene matches: 4. CDR3 length: 15 residues.

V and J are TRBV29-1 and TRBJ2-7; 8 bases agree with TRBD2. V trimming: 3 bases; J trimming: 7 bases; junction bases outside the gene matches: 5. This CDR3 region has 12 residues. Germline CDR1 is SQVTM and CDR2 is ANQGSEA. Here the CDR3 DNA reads TGCAGCGTTGACTCGGGGGGGAGAGAGCAGTACTTC. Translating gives CSVDSGGREQYF.

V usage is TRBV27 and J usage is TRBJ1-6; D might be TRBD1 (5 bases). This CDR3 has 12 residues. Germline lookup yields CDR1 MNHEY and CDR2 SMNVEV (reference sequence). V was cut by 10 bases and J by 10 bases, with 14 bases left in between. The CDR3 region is CATGKGLSPLHF. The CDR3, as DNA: TGTGCCACGGGGAAGGGGCTATCACCCCTCCACTTT.

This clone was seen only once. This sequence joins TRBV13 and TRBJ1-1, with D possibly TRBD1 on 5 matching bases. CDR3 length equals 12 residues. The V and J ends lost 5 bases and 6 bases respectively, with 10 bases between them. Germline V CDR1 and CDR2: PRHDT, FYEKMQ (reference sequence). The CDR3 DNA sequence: TGTGCCAGCAGCCGGGGCAGGGCTGAAGCTTTCTTT. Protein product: CASSRGRAEAFF. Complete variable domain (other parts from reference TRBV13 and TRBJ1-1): AAGVIQSPRHLIKEKRETATLKCYPIPRHDTVYWYQQGPGQDPQFLISFYEKMQSDKGSIPDRFSAQQFSDYHSELNMSSLELGDSALYFCASSRGRAEAFFGQGTRLTVV.

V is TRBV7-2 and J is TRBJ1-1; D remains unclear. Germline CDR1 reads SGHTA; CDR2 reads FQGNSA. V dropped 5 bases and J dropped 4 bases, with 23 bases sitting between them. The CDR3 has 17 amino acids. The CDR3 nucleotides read TGTGCCAGCAGCCCTCCAGTGGCGGACCTGTACGGCACTGAAGCTTTCTTT. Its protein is CASSPPVADLYGTEAFF.

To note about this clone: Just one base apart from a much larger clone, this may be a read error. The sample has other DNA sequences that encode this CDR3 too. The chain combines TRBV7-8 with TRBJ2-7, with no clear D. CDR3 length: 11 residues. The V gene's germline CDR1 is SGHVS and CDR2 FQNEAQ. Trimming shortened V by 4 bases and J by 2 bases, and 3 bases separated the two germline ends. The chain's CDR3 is CASSSAYEQYF. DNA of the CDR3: TGTGCCAGCAGCTCCGCCTACGAGCAGTACTTC.

The CDR3 region is CASSAGGWLNTEAFF. The CDR3 DNA reads TGTGCCAGCAGTGCCGGTGGGTGGCTGAACACTGAAGCTTTCTTT. The chain has TRBV9 and TRBJ1-1; no clear D gene. Deletions cut 5 bases from V and 0 bases from J, with 14 bases between. The CDR3 has 15 amino acids. CDR1 SGDLS and CDR2 YYNGEE come from the germline V gene. The whole variable domain, filled in from reference TRBV9 and TRBJ1-1, reads DSGVTQTPKHLITATGQRVTLRCSPRSGDLSVYWYQQSLDQGLQFLIQYYNGEERAKGNILERFSAQQFPDLHSELNLSSLELGDSALYFCASSAGGWLNTEAFFGQGTRLTVV.

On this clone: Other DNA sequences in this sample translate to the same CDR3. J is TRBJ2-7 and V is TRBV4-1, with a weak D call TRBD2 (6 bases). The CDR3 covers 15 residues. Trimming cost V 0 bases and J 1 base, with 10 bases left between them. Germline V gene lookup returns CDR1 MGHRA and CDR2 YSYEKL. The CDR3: CASSQDRGTSYEQYF. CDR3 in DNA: TGCGCCAGCAGCCAAGATCGGGGGACTTCCTACGAGCAGTACTTC.

The CDR3 DNA is TGTGCCAGCAGAGCCGTGGCTAGCGGGGTGACAGATACGCAGTATTTT. Amino acids: CASRAVASGVTDTQYF. The chain carries TRBV2 and TRBJ2-3, with 9 bases that match TRBD2. V was clipped by 6 bases and J by 3 bases; unmatched bases: 10. Germline V CDR1 and CDR2: SNHLY, FYNNEI. The CDR3 has 16 amino acids.